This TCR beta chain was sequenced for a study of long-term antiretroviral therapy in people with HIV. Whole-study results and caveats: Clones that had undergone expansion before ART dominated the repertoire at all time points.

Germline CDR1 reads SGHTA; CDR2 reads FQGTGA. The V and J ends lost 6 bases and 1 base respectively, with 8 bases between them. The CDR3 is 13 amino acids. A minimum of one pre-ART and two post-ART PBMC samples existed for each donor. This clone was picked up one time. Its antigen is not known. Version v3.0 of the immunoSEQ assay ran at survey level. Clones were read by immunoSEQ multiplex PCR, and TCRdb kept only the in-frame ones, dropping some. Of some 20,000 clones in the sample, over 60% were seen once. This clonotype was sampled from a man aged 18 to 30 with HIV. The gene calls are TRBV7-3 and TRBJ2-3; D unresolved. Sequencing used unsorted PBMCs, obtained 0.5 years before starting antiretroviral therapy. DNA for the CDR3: TGTGCCAGCAGGTGGGAAGGCACAGATACGCAGTATTTT. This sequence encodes CASRWEGTDTQYF.